This TCR beta chain was documented in a study of control samples from healthy donors and cancer patients. Germline V gene data show CDR1 as SGHKS and CDR2 as YYEKEE (reference sequence). Trimming removed 0 bases at V and 0 bases at J, with 9 bases between. This CDR3 contains 15 residues. Produced via immunoSEQ multiplex PCR; TCRdb's table is partial and in-frame only. Counted here are about 54,000 clones, around 97% occurring once; the ten biggest clones make up 1.5% to 2%. This TCR was recovered from a woman in her 30s in good health. The chain recombines TRBV5-5 with TRBJ1-2; weak D call: TRBD1 (6 bases). Sample: blood. The CDR3 loop is CASSLEGEANYGYTF. CDR3 nucleotide sequence: TGTGCCAGCAGCTTGGAGGGGGAGGCTAACTATGGCTACACCTTC.